This paragraph reports one TCR beta chain. Its antigen is unknown. V lost 6 bases, J lost 0 bases, and 14 bases lay in between. The CDR3 is 16 amino acids. CDR1 and CDR2 (germline): ENHRY, SYGVKD. Amplification of TCR alpha and beta CDR3 regions from RNA used iRepertoire nested multiplex PCR. TCRdb reprocessed the multiplex PCR reads with MiXCR, giving one entry per CDR3 protein. The profile shows approximately 400,000 distinct CDR3 sequences, roughly two fifths of them singletons. The sample originates from a study of glioma-infiltrating T cells. The overall study: About one million peripheral T cells were targeted at about 4- to 10-fold coverage.

Findings of the study overall: CDR3 overlap between tissue and blood was very small.

This chain connects TRBV10-3 to TRBJ2-2; D not certain. Sequencing input: glioma tissue, nonneoplastic brain tissue, or PBMCs (not recorded which). The clonotype comes from a human donor with low-grade glioma or glioblastoma, undergoing nonglioma brain surgery, or in good health (not recorded which). The CDR3 DNA reads as TGTGCCATCAGACGACTGTGGGATACGAACACCGGGGAGCTGTTTTTT. This codes for CAIRRLWDTNTGELFF.